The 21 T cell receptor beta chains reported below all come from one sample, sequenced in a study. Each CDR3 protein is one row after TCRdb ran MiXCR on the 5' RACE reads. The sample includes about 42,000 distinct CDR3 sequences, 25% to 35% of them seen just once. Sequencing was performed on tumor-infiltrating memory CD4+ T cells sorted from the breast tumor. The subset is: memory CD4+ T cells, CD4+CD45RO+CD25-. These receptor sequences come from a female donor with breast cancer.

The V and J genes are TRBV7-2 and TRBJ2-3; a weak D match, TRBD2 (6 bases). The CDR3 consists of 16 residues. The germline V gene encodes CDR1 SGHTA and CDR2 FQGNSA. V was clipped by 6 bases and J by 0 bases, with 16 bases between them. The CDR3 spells CASRMGTYLSTDTQYF. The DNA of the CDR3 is TGTGCCAGCAGGATGGGGACTTACTTAAGCACAGATACGCAGTATTTT.

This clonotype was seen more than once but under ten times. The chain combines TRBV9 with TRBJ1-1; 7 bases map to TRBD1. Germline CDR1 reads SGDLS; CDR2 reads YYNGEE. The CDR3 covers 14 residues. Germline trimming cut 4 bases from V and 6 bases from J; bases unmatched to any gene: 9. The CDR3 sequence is CASSPWDSESEAFF. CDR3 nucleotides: TGTGCCAGCAGCCCCTGGGACAGCGAGTCTGAAGCTTTCTTT.

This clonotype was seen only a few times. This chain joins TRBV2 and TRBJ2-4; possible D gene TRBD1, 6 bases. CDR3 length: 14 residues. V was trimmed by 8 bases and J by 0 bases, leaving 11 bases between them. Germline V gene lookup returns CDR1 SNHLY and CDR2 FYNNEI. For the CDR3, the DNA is TGTGCCAGCGGGGGACACTTAGCCAAAAACATTCAGTACTTC. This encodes CASGGHLAKNIQYF.

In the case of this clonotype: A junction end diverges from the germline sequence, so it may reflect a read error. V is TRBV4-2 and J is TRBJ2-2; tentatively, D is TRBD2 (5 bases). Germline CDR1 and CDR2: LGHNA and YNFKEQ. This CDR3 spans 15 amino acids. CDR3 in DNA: TGTGCCAGCAGCCGATTAGGGTCGAACACCGGGGAGCTGGTTTTT. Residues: CASSRLGSNTGELVF.

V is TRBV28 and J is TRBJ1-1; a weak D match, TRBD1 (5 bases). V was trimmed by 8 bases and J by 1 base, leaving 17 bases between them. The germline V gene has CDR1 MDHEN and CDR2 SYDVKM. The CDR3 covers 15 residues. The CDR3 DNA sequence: TGTGCCAGCGGAATGCCAGGGTCTGGGAACACTGAAGCTTTCTTT. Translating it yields CASGMPGSGNTEAFF.

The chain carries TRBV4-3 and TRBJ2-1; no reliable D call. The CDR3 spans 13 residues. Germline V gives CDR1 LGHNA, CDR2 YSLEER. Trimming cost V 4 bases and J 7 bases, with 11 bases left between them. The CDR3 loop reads CASSPYSSNEQFF. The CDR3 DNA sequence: TGCGCCAGCAGCCCTTATAGTAGTAATGAGCAGTTCTTC.

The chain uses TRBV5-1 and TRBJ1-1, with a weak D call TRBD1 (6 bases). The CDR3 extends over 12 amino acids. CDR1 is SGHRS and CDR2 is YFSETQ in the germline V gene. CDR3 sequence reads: CGSMGAEGEAFF. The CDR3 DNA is TGCGGAAGCATGGGGGCCGAGGGTGAAGCTTTCTTT.

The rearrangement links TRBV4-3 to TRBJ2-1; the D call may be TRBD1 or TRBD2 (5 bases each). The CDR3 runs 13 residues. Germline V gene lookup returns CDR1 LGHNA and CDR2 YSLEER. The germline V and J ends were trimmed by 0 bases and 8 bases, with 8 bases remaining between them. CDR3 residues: CASSQDGTDEQFF. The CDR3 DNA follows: TGCGCCAGCAGCCAAGACGGGACCGATGAGCAGTTCTTC.

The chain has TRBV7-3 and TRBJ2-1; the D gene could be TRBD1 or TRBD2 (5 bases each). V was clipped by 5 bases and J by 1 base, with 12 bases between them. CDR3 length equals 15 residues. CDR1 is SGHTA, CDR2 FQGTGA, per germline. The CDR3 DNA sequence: TGTGCCAGCAGCGAACCGGGACCATCCTACAATGAGCAGTTCTTC. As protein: CASSEPGPSYNEQFF.

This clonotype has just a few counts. The CDR3 DNA sequence: TGCAGTGCTAGTCGCCTAGCGGGAGATGAGCAGTTCTTC. This translates into CSASRLAGDEQFF. The rearrangement joins TRBV20-1 to TRBJ2-1; 10 positions agree with TRBD2. Germline lookup yields CDR1 DFQATT and CDR2 SNEGSKA (reference sequence). CDR3 length: 13 amino acids. With 3 bases clipped from V and 8 bases from J, the junction kept 4 bases outside the gene matches.

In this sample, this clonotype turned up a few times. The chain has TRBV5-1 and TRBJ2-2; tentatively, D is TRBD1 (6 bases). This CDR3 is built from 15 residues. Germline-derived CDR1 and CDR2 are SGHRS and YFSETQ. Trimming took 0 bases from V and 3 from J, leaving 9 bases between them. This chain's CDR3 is CASSLAQGYTGELFF. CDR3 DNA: TGCGCCAGCAGCTTGGCTCAGGGGTACACCGGGGAGCTGTTTTTT. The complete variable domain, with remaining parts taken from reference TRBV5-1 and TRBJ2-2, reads KAGVTQTPRYLIKTRGQQVTLSCSPISGHRSVSWYQQTPGQGLQFLFEYFSETQRNKGNFPGRFSGRQFSNSRSEMNVSTLELGDSALYLCASSLAQGYTGELFFGEGSRLTVL.

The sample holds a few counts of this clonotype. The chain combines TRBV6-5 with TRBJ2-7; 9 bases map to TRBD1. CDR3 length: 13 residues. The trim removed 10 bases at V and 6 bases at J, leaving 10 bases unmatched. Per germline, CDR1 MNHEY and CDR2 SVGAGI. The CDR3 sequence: CATRDRAFSEQYF. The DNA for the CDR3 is TGTGCCACCCGGGACAGGGCGTTCAGCGAGCAGTACTTC.

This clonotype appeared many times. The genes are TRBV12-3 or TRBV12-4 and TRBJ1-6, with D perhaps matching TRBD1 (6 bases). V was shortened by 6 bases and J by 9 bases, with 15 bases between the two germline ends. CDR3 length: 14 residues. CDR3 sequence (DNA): TGTGCCAGCAGGAGGGGGGGCGCGGGTTCACCCCTCCACTTT. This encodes CASRRGGAGSPLHF.

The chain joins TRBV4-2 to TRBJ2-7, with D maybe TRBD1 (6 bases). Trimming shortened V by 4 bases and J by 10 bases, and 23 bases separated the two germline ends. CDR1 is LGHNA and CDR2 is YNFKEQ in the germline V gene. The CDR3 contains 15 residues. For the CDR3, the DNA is TGTGCCAGCAGCCTAGAAAGGACAGCGAGTACAGGACAGTACTTC. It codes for CASSLERTASTGQYF.

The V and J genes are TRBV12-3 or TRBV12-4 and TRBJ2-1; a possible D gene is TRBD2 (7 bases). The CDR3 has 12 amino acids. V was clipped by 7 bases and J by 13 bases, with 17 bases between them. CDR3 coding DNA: TGTGCCAGCACCCTGGGAGGGGGTCATCAGTTCTTC. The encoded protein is CASTLGGGHQFF.

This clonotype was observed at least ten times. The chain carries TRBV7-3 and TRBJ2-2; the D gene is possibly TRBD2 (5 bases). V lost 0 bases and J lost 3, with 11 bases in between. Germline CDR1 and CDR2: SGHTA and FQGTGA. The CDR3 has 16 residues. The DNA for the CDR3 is TGTGCCAGCAGCTTAACCGCCCGGGGTTACACCGGGGAGCTGTTTTTT. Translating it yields CASSLTARGYTGELFF.

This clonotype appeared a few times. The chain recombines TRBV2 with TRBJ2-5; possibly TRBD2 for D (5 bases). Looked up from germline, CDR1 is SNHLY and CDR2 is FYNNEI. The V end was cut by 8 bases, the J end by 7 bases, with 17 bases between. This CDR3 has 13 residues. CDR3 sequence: CASDLLRAGTQYF. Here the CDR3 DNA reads TGTGCCAGCGACCTATTAAGGGCGGGGACCCAGTACTTC.

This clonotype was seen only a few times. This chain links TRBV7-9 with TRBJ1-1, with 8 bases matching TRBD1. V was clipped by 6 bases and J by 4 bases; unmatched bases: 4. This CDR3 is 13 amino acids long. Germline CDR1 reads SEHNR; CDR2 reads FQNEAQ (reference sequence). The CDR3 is CASRPRGLTEAFF. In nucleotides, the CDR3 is TGTGCCAGCAGGCCCAGGGGGCTCACTGAAGCTTTCTTT.

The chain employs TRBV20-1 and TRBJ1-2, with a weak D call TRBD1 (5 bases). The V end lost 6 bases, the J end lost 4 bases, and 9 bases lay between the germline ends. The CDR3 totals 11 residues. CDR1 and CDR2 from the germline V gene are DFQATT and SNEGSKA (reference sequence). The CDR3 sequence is CSAQGGYGYTF. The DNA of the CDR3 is TGCAGTGCCCAGGGCGGCTATGGCTACACCTTC.

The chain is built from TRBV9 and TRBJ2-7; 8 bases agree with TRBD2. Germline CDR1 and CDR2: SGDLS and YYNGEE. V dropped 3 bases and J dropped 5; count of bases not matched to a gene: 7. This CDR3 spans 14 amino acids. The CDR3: CASSGSGGGNEQYF. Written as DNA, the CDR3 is TGTGCCAGCAGCGGATCCGGGGGGGGGAACGAGCAGTACTTC. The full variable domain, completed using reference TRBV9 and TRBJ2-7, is DSGVTQTPKHLITATGQRVTLRCSPRSGDLSVYWYQQSLDQGLQFLIQYYNGEERAKGNILERFSAQQFPDLHSELNLSSLELGDSALYFCASSGSGGGNEQYFGPGTRLTVT.

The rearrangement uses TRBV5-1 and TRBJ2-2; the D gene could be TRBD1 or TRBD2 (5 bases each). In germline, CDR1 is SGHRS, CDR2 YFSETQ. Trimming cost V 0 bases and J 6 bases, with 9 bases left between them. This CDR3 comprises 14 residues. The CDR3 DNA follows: TGCGCCAGCAGCTTGGGAGGGACGGCCGGGGAGCTGTTTTTT. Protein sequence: CASSLGGTAGELFF. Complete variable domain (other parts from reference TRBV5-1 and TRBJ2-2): KAGVTQTPRYLIKTRGQQVTLSCSPISGHRSVSWYQQTPGQGLQFLFEYFSETQRNKGNFPGRFSGRQFSNSRSEMNVSTLELGDSALYLCASSLGGTAGELFFGEGSRLTVL.